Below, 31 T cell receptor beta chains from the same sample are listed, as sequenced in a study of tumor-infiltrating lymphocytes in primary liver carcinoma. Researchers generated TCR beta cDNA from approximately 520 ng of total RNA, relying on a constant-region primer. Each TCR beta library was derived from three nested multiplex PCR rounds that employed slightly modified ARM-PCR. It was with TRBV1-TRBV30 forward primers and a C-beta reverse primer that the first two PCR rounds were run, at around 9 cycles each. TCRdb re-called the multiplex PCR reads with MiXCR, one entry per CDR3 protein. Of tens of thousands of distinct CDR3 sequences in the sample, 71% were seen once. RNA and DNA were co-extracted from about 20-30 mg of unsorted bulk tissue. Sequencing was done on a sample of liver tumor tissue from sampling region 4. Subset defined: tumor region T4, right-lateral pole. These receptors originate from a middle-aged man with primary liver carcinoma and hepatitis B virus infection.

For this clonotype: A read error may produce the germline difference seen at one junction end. In DNA, the CDR3 is TGTGATAGTGGTTCCGAAGCGGTACTCACAGATACGCAGTATTTT. As protein: CDSGSEAVLTDTQYF. The rearrangement links TRBV12-5 to TRBJ2-3, with TRBD2 as a possible D gene (5 bases). CDR3 length: 15 amino acids. CDR1 is LGHNT, CDR2 FRNRAP, per germline. The entire variable domain, with the rest obtained from reference TRBV12-5 and TRBJ2-3, is as follows: DARVTQTPRHKVTEMGQEVTMRCQPILGHNTVFWYRQTMMQGLELLAYFRNRAPLDDSGMPKDRFSAEMPDATLATLKIQPSEPRDSAVYFCDSGSEAVLTDTQYFGPGTRLTVL.

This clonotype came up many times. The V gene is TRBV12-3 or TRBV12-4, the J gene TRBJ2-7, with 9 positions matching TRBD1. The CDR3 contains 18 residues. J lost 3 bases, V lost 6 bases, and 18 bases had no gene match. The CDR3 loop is CASSYGRGDRAPFYEQYF. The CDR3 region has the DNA TGTGCCAGCAGCTATGGTAGGGGGGACAGGGCCCCCTTCTACGAGCAGTACTTC.

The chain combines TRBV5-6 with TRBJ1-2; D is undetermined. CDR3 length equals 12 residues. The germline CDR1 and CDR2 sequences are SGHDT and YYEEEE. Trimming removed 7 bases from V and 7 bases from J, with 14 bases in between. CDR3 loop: CASRSGKSGYTF. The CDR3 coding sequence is TGTGCCAGCCGCTCCGGGAAATCTGGCTACACCTTC.

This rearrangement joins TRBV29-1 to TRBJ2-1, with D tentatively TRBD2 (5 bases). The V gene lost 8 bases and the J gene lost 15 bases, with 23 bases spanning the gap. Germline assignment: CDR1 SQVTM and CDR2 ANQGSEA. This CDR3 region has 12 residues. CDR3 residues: CSLRHGGNKRFF. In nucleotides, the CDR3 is TGCAGCCTCCGACACGGAGGTAATAAGCGGTTCTTC.

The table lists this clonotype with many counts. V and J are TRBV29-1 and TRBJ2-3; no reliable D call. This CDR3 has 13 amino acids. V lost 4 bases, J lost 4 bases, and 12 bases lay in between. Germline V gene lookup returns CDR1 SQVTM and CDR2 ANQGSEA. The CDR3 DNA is TGCAGCGTTGGCCAGATTCGGGCAGATACGCAGTATTTT. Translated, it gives CSVGQIRADTQYF.

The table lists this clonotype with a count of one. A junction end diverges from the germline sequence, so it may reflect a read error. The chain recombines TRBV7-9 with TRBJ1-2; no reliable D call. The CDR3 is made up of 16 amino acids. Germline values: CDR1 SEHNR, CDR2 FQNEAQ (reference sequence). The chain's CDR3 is CASSPKGRLSQYGHTF. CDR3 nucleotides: TGTGCCAGCAGCCCCAAGGGCAGGCTGTCCCAATATGGCCACACCTTC.

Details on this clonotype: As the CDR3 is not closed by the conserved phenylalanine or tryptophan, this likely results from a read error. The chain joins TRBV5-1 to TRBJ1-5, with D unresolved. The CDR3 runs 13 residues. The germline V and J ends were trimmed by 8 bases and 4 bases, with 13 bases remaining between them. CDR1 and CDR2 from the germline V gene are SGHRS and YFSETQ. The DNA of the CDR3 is TGCGCCAGTAGCCATGAAGGGAATCAGCCCCAGCATATT. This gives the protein CASSHEGNQPQHI.

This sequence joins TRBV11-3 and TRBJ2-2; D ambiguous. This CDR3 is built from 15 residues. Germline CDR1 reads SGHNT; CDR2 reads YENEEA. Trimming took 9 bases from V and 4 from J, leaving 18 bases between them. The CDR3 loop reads CARWRLKRITGELFF. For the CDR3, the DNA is TGTGCCAGGTGGCGCCTTAAACGCATCACCGGGGAGCTGTTTTTT.

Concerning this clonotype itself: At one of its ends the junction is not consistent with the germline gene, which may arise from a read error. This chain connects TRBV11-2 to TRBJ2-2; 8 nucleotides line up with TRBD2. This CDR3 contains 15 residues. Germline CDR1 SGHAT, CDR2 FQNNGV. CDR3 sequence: CANSLAGSNTEELFF. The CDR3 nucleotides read TGTGCCAACAGCTTAGCGGGATCGAACACCGAGGAGCTGTTTTTT.

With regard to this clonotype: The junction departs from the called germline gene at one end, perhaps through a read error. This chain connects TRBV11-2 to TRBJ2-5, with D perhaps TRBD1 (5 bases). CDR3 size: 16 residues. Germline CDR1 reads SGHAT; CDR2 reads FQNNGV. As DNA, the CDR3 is TGTGCCATCAGCTTAGAGGCTTTGGAAGGACAAGAGACTCAGTACTTC. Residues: CAISLEALEGQETQYF.

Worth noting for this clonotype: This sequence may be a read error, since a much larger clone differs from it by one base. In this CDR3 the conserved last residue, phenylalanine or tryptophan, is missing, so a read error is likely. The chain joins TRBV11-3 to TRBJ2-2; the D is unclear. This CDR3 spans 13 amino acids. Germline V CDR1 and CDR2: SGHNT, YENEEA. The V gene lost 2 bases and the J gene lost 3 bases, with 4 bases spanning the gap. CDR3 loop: CASSLWDTGELFS. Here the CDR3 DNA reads TGTGCCAGCAGCTTATGGGACACCGGGGAGCTGTTTTCT.

The CDR3 sequence is CASNPRRRGSYEQYF. CDR3 nucleotide sequence: TGTGCCAGCAACCCAAGAAGGCGGGGATCCTACGAGCAGTACTTC. The genes are TRBV28 and TRBJ2-7; tentative D call: TRBD2 (6 bases). V dropped 7 bases and J dropped 1 base, with 17 bases sitting between them. Germline CDR1 and CDR2: MDHEN and SYDVKM. The CDR3 is 15 residues long.

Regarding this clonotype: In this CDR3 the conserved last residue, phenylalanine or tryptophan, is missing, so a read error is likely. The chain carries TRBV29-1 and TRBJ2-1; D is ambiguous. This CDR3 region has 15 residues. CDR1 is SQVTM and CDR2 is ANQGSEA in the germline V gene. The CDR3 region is CSVDLSMANTNGQFL. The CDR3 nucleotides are TGCAGCGTTGATCTTTCTATGGCCAATACCAATGGGCAGTTCCTC.

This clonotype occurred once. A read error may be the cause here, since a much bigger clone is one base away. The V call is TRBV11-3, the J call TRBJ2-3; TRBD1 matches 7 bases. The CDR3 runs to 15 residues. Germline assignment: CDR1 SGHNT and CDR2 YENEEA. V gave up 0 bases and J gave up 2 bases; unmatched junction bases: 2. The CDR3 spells CASSLEGQPTDTQYF. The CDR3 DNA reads TGTGCCAGCAGCTTAGAGGGACAGCCCACAGATACGCAGTATTTT.

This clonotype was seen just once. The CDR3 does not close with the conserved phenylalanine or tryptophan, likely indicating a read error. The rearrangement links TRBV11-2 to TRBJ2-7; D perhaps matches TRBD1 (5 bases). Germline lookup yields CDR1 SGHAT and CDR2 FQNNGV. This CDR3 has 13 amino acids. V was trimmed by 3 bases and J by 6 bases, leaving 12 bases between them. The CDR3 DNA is TGTGCCAGCAGCTTTGACAGTACCTGCGAGCAGTACATC. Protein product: CASSFDSTCEQYI.

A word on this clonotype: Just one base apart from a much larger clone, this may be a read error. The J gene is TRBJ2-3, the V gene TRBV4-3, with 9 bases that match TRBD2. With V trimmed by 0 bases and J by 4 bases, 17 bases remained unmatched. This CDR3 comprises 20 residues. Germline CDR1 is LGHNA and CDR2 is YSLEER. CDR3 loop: CASSQDLPFGTSRRADTQYF. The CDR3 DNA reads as TGCGCCAGCAGCCAAGATCTTCCCTTCGGGACTAGCAGGAGAGCAGATACGCAGTATTTT.

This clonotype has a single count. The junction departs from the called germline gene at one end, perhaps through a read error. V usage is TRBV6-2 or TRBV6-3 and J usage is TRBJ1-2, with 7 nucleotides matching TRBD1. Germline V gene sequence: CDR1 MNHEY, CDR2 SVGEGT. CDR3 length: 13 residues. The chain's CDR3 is CSSNVGTAYGYTF. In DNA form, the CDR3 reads TGTTCCAGCAACGTCGGGACAGCCTATGGCTACACCTTC.

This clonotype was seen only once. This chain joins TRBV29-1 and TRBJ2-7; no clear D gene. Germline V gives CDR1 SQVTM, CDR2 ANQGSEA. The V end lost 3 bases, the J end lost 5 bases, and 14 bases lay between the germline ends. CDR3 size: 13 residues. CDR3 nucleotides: TGCAGCGTTGAGGGGTCGTTAGCAAACGAGCAGTACTTC. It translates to CSVEGSLANEQYF.

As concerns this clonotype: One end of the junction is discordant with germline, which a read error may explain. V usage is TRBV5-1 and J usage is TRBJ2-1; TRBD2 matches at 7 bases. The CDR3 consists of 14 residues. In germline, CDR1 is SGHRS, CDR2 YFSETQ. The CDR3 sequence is CANSWGGTWDEQFF. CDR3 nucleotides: TGCGCCAACAGCTGGGGGGGGACGTGGGATGAGCAGTTCTTC.

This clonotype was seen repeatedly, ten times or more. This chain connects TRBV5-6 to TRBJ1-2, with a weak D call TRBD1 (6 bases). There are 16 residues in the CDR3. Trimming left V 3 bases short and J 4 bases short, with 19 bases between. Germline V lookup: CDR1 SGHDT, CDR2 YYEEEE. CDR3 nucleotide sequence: TGTGCCAGCAGCTCCCGCGACAGGATCGTCAGCTATGGCTACACCTTC. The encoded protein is CASSSRDRIVSYGYTF.

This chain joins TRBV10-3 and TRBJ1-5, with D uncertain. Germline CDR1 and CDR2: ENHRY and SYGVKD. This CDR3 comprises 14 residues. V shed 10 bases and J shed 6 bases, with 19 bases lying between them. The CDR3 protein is CAKSEYEGGQPQHF. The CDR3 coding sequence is TGTGCCAAAAGTGAGTATGAGGGTGGTCAGCCCCAGCATTTT.

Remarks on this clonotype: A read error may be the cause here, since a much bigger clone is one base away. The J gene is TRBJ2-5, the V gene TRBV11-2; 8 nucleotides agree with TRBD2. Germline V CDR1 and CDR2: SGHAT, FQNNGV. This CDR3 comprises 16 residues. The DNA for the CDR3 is TGTGCCAGCAGCCAAAGTCCTGGCGGGGGGAGAGGGACCCAGTGCTTC. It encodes CASSQSPGGGRGTQCF.

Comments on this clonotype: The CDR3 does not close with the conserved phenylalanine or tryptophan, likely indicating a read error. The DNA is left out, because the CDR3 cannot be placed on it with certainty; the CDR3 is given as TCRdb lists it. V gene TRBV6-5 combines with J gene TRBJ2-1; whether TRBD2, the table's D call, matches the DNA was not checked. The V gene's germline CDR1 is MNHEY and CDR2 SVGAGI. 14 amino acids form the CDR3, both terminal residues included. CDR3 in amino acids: CASAKLAGGDEQIL.

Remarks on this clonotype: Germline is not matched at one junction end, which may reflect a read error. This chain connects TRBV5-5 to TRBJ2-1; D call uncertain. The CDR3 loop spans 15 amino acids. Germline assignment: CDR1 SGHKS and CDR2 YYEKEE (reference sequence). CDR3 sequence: CANSLVPARYNEQFF. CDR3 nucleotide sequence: TGTGCCAACAGCTTAGTTCCCGCACGGTACAATGAGCAGTTCTTC. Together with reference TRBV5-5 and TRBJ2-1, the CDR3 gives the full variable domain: DAGVTQSPTHLIKTRGQQVTLRCSPISGHKSVSWYQQVLGQGPQFIFQYYEKEERGRGNFPDRFSARQFPNYSSELNVNALLLGDSALYLCANSLVPARYNEQFFGPGTRLTVL.

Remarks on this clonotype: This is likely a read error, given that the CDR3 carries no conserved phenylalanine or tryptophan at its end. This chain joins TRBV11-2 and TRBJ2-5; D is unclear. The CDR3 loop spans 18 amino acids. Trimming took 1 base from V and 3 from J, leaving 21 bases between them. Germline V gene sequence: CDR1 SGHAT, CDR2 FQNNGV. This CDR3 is CASSLARLTLGKKETQYL. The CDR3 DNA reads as TGTGCCAGCAGCTTAGCGAGGCTAACGCTGGGAAAAAAAGAGACCCAGTACCTC.

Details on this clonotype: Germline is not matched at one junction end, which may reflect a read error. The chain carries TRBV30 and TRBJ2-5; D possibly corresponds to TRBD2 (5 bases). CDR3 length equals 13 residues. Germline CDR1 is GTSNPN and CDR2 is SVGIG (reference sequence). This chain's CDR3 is CAWSGLAGETHYF. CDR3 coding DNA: TGTGCCTGGAGTGGGCTAGCTGGAGAGACCCATTACTTC.

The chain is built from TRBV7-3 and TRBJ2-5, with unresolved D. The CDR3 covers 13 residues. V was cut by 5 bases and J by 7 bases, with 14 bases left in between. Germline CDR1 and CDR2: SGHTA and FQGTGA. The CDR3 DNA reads TGTGCCAGCAGCCCTGCCCGATCAGGGACCCAGTACTTC. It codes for CASSPARSGTQYF.

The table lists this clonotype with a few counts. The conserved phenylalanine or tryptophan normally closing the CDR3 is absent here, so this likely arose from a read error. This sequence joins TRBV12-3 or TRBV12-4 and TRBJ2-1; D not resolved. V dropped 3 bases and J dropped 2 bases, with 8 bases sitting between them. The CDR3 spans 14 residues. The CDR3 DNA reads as TGTGCCAGCAGTTTCGGTACAGCCTACAATGAGCAGTTCCTC. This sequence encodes CASSFGTAYNEQFL.

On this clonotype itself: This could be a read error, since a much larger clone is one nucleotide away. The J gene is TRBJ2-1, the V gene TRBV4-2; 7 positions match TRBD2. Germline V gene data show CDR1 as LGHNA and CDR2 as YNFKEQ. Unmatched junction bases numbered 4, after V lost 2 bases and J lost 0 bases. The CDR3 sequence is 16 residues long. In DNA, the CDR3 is TGTGCCAGCAGCCAACATAGCGGGCTCTCCTACAATGAGCAGTTCTTC. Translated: CASSQHSGLSYNEQFF.

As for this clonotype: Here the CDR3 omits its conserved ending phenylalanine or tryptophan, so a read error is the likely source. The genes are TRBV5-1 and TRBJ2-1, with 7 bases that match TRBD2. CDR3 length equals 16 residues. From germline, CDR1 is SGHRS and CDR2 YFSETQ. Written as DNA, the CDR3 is TGCGTCAGCAGCTTGGCCGCTAGTGGGAGGGCTGCCGAGCAGTTCTCC. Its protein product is CVSSLAASGRAAEQFS.

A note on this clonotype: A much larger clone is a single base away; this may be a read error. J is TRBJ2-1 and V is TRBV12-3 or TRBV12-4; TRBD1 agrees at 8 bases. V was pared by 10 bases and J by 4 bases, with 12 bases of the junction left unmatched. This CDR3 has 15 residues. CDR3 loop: CANRGSGQPYNEQFF. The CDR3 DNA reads TGTGCCAACAGGGGGTCGGGACAGCCATACAATGAGCAGTTCTTC.